The clone carrying this T cell receptor (beta chain) was observed a handful of times. The antigen is unknown. The CDR3 spans 15 residues. From germline, CDR1 is MNHNS and CDR2 SASEGT. V was clipped by 8 bases and J by 6 bases, with 20 bases between them. The data were obtained in a study of cytomegalovirus exposure and HLA in healthy donors. Overall study findings and caveats: First-cohort TCR clusters were later found to tend to co-occur in the approximately 110 validation repertoires.

The table came from immunoSEQ multiplex PCR; TCRdb's copy has only in-frame clones and leaves some out. The sample includes 160,000 or so clones, approximately 90% of them seen just once. This sequence joins TRBV6-1 and TRBJ2-1; D not certain. Sequenced sample: PBMCs. This sequence was found in a man younger than 35 in good health and CMV-seronegative. The DNA of the CDR3 is TGTGCCAGCTCTTGGGCGTTCGAACCCGTCAATGAGCAGTTCTTC. It specifies CASSWAFEPVNEQFF.